These 27 T cell receptor beta chains were all obtained from the same sample, sequenced in a study of blood T cell repertoires in COVID-19. TCRdb keeps only in-frame clones here, not all; method: immunoSEQ multiplex PCR. The sample yields 130,000 or so clones, roughly 79% seen once. Sequencing input: peripheral blood. The receptors were sampled from a man older than 75 with acute or convalescent COVID-19.

The sample holds a few counts of this clone. V gene TRBV19 combines with J gene TRBJ2-1; D ambiguous. The CDR3 runs 13 residues. In germline, CDR1 is LNHDA, CDR2 SQIVND (reference sequence). Trimming shortened V by 6 bases and J by 7 bases, and 13 bases separated the two germline ends. The DNA for the CDR3 is TGTGCCAGTAGCCAATCAAGAGGTAATGAGCAGTTCTTC. Protein sequence: CASSQSRGNEQFF.

This chain connects TRBV5-1 to TRBJ2-1; D perhaps matches TRBD1 (7 bases). V was cut by 0 bases and J by 6 bases, with 16 bases left in between. CDR3 size: 16 residues. Germline CDR1 SGHRS, CDR2 YFSETQ. This CDR3 reads CASSLEGRQGGNEQFF. The CDR3 coding sequence is TGCGCCAGCAGCTTGGAAGGGCGTCAGGGGGGCAATGAGCAGTTCTTC.

The rearrangement uses TRBV19 and TRBJ2-3, with D uncertain. V lost 4 bases and J 7 bases, leaving 12 bases between the germline ends. The CDR3 runs to 13 residues. CDR1 LNHDA and CDR2 SQIVND come from the germline V gene (reference sequence). DNA for the CDR3: TGTGCCAGTAGTACAGGTACCATGAATACGCAGTATTTT. Translated, it gives CASSTGTMNTQYF.

V is TRBV18 and J is TRBJ2-3, with a tentative D call TRBD2 (5 bases). CDR3 length: 15 residues. V lost 3 bases and J 0 bases, leaving 10 bases between the germline ends. Germline CDR1 is KGHSH and CDR2 is LQKENI. CDR3 DNA: TGTGCCAGCTCACCCGGGGAGACTAGCACAGATACGCAGTATTTT. This gives the protein CASSPGETSTDTQYF.

The V and J genes are TRBV12-3 or TRBV12-4 and TRBJ1-6; possible D gene TRBD1, 6 bases. The length of the CDR3 is 13 residues. V shed 0 bases and J shed 9 bases, with 6 bases lying between them. In DNA form, the CDR3 reads TGTGCCAGCAGTTTAGCGGGGGCTTCACCCCTCCACTTT. This translates into CASSLAGASPLHF.

The CDR3 is CASSPPGVYGYTF. CDR3 sequence (DNA): TGTGCCAGCAGTCCTCCAGGGGTTTATGGCTACACCTTC. The chain recombines TRBV6-5 with TRBJ1-2; tentative D call: TRBD1 (6 bases). The ends were cut back, 5 bases at V and 5 bases at J, with 12 bases in the middle. This CDR3 has 13 amino acids. The germline CDR1 and CDR2 sequences are MNHEY and SVGAGI.

This clone was counted many times. The rearrangement links TRBV5-6 to TRBJ2-2; 8 bases agree with TRBD2. From germline, CDR1 is SGHDT and CDR2 YYEEEE. Trimming removed 4 bases from V and 6 bases from J; junction bases left unmatched: 11. The CDR3 totals 16 residues. The CDR3 protein is CASSPTGGRTPGELFF. CDR3 DNA: TGTGCCAGCAGCCCCACGGGGGGGCGGACACCCGGGGAGCTGTTTTTT. Full variable domain (outside the CDR3, taken from reference TRBV5-6 and TRBJ2-2): DAGVTQSPTHLIKTRGQQVTLRCSPKSGHDTVSWYQQALGQGPQFIFQYYEEEERQRGNFPDRFSGHQFPNYSSELNVNALLLGDSALYLCASSPTGGRTPGELFFGEGSRLTVL.

The chain combines TRBV29-1 with TRBJ1-3; TRBD1 matches 12 bases. Trimming cost V 6 bases and J 8 bases; bases outside gene matches: 14. Germline V gene sequence: CDR1 SQVTM, CDR2 ANQGSEA. The CDR3 sequence is 16 residues long. CDR3 sequence: CSVIGWDRGPKDTIYF. The CDR3 DNA sequence: TGCAGCGTCATTGGGTGGGACAGGGGGCCCAAAGACACCATATATTTT.

The V gene is TRBV6-5, the J gene TRBJ2-3; tentatively, D is TRBD2 (6 bases). The germline gives CDR1 MNHEY, CDR2 SVGAGI. V was clipped by 1 base and J by 4 bases, with 12 bases between them. The CDR3 contains 15 residues. The CDR3 DNA reads TGTGCCAGCAGTTACTTGGCGGGGCAGGCAGATACGCAGTATTTT. It translates to CASSYLAGQADTQYF.

The chain employs TRBV2 and TRBJ2-1; D is uncertain. V was shortened by 4 bases and J by 7 bases, with 11 bases between the two germline ends. The CDR3 runs 13 residues. Germline CDR1 and CDR2: SNHLY and FYNNEI. In nucleotides, the CDR3 is TGTGCCAGCAGTGTATTGGCAGGAAATGAGCAGTTCTTC. This sequence encodes CASSVLAGNEQFF.

The chain joins TRBV7-8 to TRBJ2-3, with a weak D call TRBD2 (6 bases). This CDR3 is built from 17 residues. V lost 4 bases and J lost 0, with 17 bases in between. Germline-derived CDR1 and CDR2 are SGHVS and FQNEAQ. CDR3 loop: CASSSGVQATSTDTQYF. CDR3 DNA: TGTGCCAGCAGCTCGGGGGTACAGGCTACTAGCACAGATACGCAGTATTTT.

The rearrangement uses TRBV25-1 and TRBJ2-1; 12 nucleotides line up with TRBD2. Trimming removed 5 bases from V and 5 bases from J; junction bases left unmatched: 7. There are 16 residues in the CDR3. CDR1 and CDR2 from the germline V gene are MGHDK and SYGVNS. The CDR3 is CASSTLAGGLHNEQFF. CDR3 DNA: TGTGCCAGCAGTACACTAGCGGGGGGCCTACACAATGAGCAGTTCTTC.

The gene calls are TRBV28 and TRBJ1-5; TRBD1 matches at 10 bases. Germline CDR1 MDHEN, CDR2 SYDVKM. J lost 1 base, V lost 6 bases, and 6 bases had no gene match. The CDR3 has 16 residues. The CDR3 nucleotides are TGTGCCAGCAGCTTGACAGGGGGCGTGAGCAATCAGCCCCAGCATTTT. As protein: CASSLTGGVSNQPQHF.

This chain uses TRBV6-5 with TRBJ1-5; no reliable D call. The CDR3 totals 14 residues. V lost 6 bases and J 0 bases, leaving 9 bases between the germline ends. The germline V gene encodes CDR1 MNHEY and CDR2 SVGAGI. The CDR3 region has the DNA TGTGCCAGCAGCACCAGTCTTAGCAATCAGCCCCAGCATTTT. It yields the protein CASSTSLSNQPQHF.

This clone was found a few times. The chain employs TRBV19 and TRBJ1-6, with 9 nucleotides matching TRBD1. The CDR3 runs to 16 residues. Trimming at V came to 4 bases and at J to 7 bases, leaving 8 bases not matched to a gene. Per germline, CDR1 LNHDA and CDR2 SQIVND (reference sequence). CDR3 sequence (DNA): TGTGCCAGTAGTACCGGGGACAGGGTGGCCAATTCACCCCTCCACTTT. Encoded protein: CASSTGDRVANSPLHF.

J is TRBJ2-4 and V is TRBV6-5; D ambiguous. Germline loops: CDR1 MNHEY, CDR2 SVGAGI. Trimming pared 6 bases from V and 6 bases from J, leaving 15 bases between. The CDR3 is 14 amino acids. The CDR3 DNA reads as TGTGCCAGCAGCCCCAGTGAGGCTCGAAACATTCAGTACTTC. Amino acid sequence: CASSPSEARNIQYF.

This chain joins TRBV24-1 and TRBJ2-5; 7 nucleotides align to TRBD1. The CDR3 has 15 residues. Germline V gene data show CDR1 as KGHDR and CDR2 as SFDVKD. J was trimmed by 5 bases and V by 0 bases; bases with no gene match: 5. CDR3 nucleotides: TGTGCCACCAGTGATTTGCGAGGGGGCGTCGAGACCCAGTACTTC. Protein product: CATSDLRGGVETQYF.

The chain links TRBV7-2 to TRBJ1-1, with D perhaps TRBD1 (5 bases). V was pared by 2 bases and J by 8 bases, with 12 bases between. This CDR3 has 13 amino acids. CDR1 SGHTA and CDR2 FQGNSA come from the germline V gene. In DNA, the CDR3 is TGTGCCAGCAGCTTATCCTTTGGGGCCGAAGCTTTCTTT. Translated: CASSLSFGAEAFF.

The genes are TRBV5-6 and TRBJ2-7; D gene unclear. Trimming removed 0 bases at V and 0 bases at J, with 7 bases between. The germline V gene encodes CDR1 SGHDT and CDR2 YYEEEE. The CDR3 is 14 amino acids. The CDR3 DNA follows: TGTGCCAGCAGCTTGGTCGCAGGCTCCTACGAGCAGTACTTC. Translation: CASSLVAGSYEQYF.

The V and J genes are TRBV27 and TRBJ2-1; 8 bases align to TRBD1. This CDR3 is built from 15 residues. The trim removed 0 bases at V and 7 bases at J, leaving 5 bases unmatched. Germline V gene data show CDR1 as MNHEY and CDR2 as SMNVEV (reference sequence). The CDR3 region is CASSLSGQGENEQFF. CDR3 nucleotide sequence: TGTGCCAGCAGTTTATCCGGACAGGGAGAGAATGAGCAGTTCTTC.

The rearrangement uses TRBV10-3 and TRBJ2-7; D remains unclear. The germline V gene encodes CDR1 ENHRY and CDR2 SYGVKD. The V end lost 4 bases, the J end lost 3 bases, and 10 bases lay between the germline ends. This CDR3 is built from 13 residues. CDR3 sequence (DNA): TGTGCCATCAGTGCCCAGACTTACTACGAGCAGTACTTC. Translation: CAISAQTYYEQYF.

The rearrangement links TRBV3-1 (or the pseudogene TRBV3-2) to TRBJ1-1; D possibly corresponds to TRBD1 (6 bases). Germline-derived CDR1 and CDR2 are LGHDT and YNNKEL (reference sequence). V dropped 4 bases and J dropped 0 bases, with 9 bases sitting between them. The CDR3 loop spans 14 amino acids. The CDR3 nucleotides read TGTGCCAGCAGCCTGGACAGCATGAACACTGAAGCTTTCTTT. Its translation is CASSLDSMNTEAFF.

The CDR3 DNA follows: TGTGCCAGCAGCCGGAGGACAGGGGGAGGAAACACCATATATTTT. This encodes CASSRRTGGGNTIYF. The V and J genes are TRBV3-1 (or the pseudogene TRBV3-2) and TRBJ1-3; 10 positions agree with TRBD1. Germline V gene sequence: CDR1 LGHDT, CDR2 YNNKEL (reference sequence). V lost 4 bases and J lost 4; bases outside the gene matches: 4. The CDR3 is made up of 15 amino acids.

This clone came up many times. The gene calls are TRBV15 and TRBJ1-2; 9 bases fit TRBD1. The CDR3 loop spans 16 amino acids. Germline trimming cut 2 bases from V and 7 bases from J; bases unmatched to any gene: 11. Germline CDR1 is LNHNV and CDR2 is YYDKDF (reference sequence). The CDR3 sequence is CATSRQQGAPGGGYTF. In DNA, the CDR3 is TGTGCCACCAGCAGACAACAGGGGGCCCCGGGTGGTGGCTACACCTTC.

This clone was seen a few times. V usage is TRBV5-1 and J usage is TRBJ2-3; 7 nucleotides line up with TRBD1. Unmatched junction bases numbered 10, after V lost 4 bases and J lost 2 bases. The CDR3 loop spans 16 amino acids. The germline gives CDR1 SGHRS, CDR2 YFSETQ. The CDR3 protein is CASSPGQIRVTDTQYF. Here the CDR3 DNA reads TGCGCCAGCAGCCCGGGACAGATTCGGGTCACAGATACGCAGTATTTT.

This clone was counted ten times or more. The CDR3: CASSPTGVGGYTF. CDR3 bases: TGTGCCAGCAGTCCGACAGGGGTAGGAGGCTACACCTTC. The chain recombines TRBV12-3 or TRBV12-4 with TRBJ1-2, with 8 bases identical to TRBD1. This CDR3 has 13 residues. V was clipped by 5 bases and J by 8 bases; unmatched bases: 7.

This rearrangement joins TRBV5-6 to TRBJ1-3, with a possible D match to TRBD1 (6 bases). Trimming pared 4 bases from V and 0 bases from J, leaving 8 bases between. The CDR3 is 14 amino acids. Germline values: CDR1 SGHDT, CDR2 YYEEEE. CDR3 nucleotide sequence: TGTGCCAGCAGCCTGGACAGCTCTGGAAACACCATATATTTT. This encodes CASSLDSSGNTIYF.